This TCR beta chain was obtained from a study of technical replicates of blood from a few donors. Only in-frame clones appear in the TCRdb table, and some are missing; sequencing was by immunoSEQ multiplex PCR. The top ten hold approximately 0.4% of the sample, which has 55,000 to 75,000 clones, roughly 94% seen once. The junction had 7 bases not matched to a gene; V was cut back by 3 bases and J by 6 bases. Germline lookup yields CDR1 LNHDA and CDR2 SQIVND (reference sequence). The CDR3 consists of 15 residues. Specimen: T cells isolated from PBMCs. This chain uses TRBV19 with TRBJ2-7; 11 bases match TRBD2. The source of this sequence is a human donor in good health. The CDR3 region is CASSILLAGDGEQYF. DNA for the CDR3: TGTGCCAGTAGTATCCTACTAGCGGGAGATGGCGAGCAGTACTTC.